These 15 T cell receptor beta chains were all obtained from the same sample, sequenced in a study of T cell responses to AZD1222 COVID-19 vaccine. Generated by immunoSEQ multiplex PCR, the TCRdb table keeps only in-frame clones and is missing some. The sample holds 70,000 to 90,000 clones, over 75% seen once. Sequencing was performed on peripheral blood, taken 28 days after the second AZD1222 dose. These TCRs come from an adult who received the AZD1222 COVID-19 vaccine.

In this sample, this clone turned up a few times. The sample holds other DNA sequences that translate to the same CDR3. The gene calls are TRBV4-3 and TRBJ2-6, with TRBD2 matching over 7 bases. The CDR3 contains 16 residues. V gave up 3 bases and J gave up 1 base; unmatched junction bases: 3. In germline, CDR1 is LGHNA, CDR2 YSLEER. The DNA for the CDR3 is TGCGCCAGCAGCCAGGGTAGCGGGTCTGGGGCCAACGTCCTGACTTTC. Translating gives CASSQGSGSGANVLTF.

CDR3 region: CASSQGVRETQYF. The CDR3 DNA sequence: TGCGCCAGCAGCCAAGGAGTTAGAGAGACCCAGTACTTC. This chain uses TRBV4-1 with TRBJ2-5, with no clear D. The CDR3 consists of 13 residues. V was cut by 1 base and J by 4 bases, with 7 bases left in between. Germline CDR1 MGHRA, CDR2 YSYEKL.

There are a few counts of this clone. This CDR3 is also generated by other DNA sequences in the sample. J is TRBJ1-1 and V is TRBV5-1; 7 bases are a match to TRBD1. This CDR3 is built from 14 residues. CDR1 is SGHRS and CDR2 is YFSETQ in the germline V gene. J gave up 5 bases and V 0 bases, and 4 bases lay outside the gene matches. The CDR3 region has the DNA TGCGCCAGCAGCTTGGGAGGGGGCTATACTGAAGCTTTCTTT. It encodes CASSLGGGYTEAFF.

In this sample, this clone turned up once. The chain couples TRBV13 to TRBJ1-1, with no clear D. This CDR3 is built from 12 residues. Germline CDR1 reads PRHDT; CDR2 reads FYEKMQ (reference sequence). V gave up 11 bases and J gave up 3 bases, with 13 bases separating them. CDR3 DNA: TGTGCCTCCGACCCGGAGGACACTGAAGCTTTCTTT. It encodes CASDPEDTEAFF.

The sample holds a few counts of this clone. The chain links TRBV4-1 to TRBJ1-6; no firm D call. Trimming removed 4 bases from V and 1 base from J, with 8 bases in between. In germline, CDR1 is MGHRA, CDR2 YSYEKL. The CDR3 covers 15 residues. The CDR3 nucleotides read TGCGCCAGCAGCCCCGGGATATCCTATAATTCACCCCTCCACTTT. Protein: CASSPGISYNSPLHF.

The chain has TRBV6-5 and TRBJ1-2; tentative D call: TRBD1 (5 bases). Germline V gives CDR1 MNHEY, CDR2 SVGAGI. This CDR3 contains 12 residues. V was pared by 7 bases and J by 6 bases, with 12 bases between. The CDR3 is CASTRGEDGYTF. In DNA, the CDR3 is TGTGCCAGCACGAGAGGGGAAGATGGCTACACCTTC.

The rearrangement links TRBV11-2 to TRBJ1-5; 11 nucleotides match TRBD1. The CDR3 spans 15 residues. Germline loops: CDR1 SGHAT, CDR2 FQNNGV. Losses at the gene ends were 1 base for V and 6 bases for J; bases not matched to a gene: 2. The CDR3 region has the DNA TGTGCCAGCAGCTTAGGGACAGGGGGCGTTCAGCCCCAGCATTTT. Residues: CASSLGTGGVQPQHF.

The V gene is TRBV7-6, the J gene TRBJ1-3, with unresolved D. Germline CDR1 and CDR2: SGHVS and FNYEAQ. CDR3 size: 17 residues. Between the trimmed V and J ends, which lost 2 bases and 4 bases, there was a span of 18 bases. CDR3: CASSLNFRSLNGNTIYF. The CDR3 nucleotides are TGTGCCAGCAGCTTAAATTTCCGGTCCCTTAACGGAAACACCATATATTTT.

V is TRBV12-5 and J is TRBJ2-5; no clear D gene. CDR3 length equals 12 residues. Trimming removed 6 bases at V and 2 bases at J, with 7 bases between. The V gene's germline CDR1 is LGHNT and CDR2 FRNRAP. Here the CDR3 reads CASGPRQETQYF. CDR3 sequence (DNA): TGTGCTAGTGGCCCCCGACAAGAGACCCAGTACTTC.

By share, this clone counts as medium-sized. The chain uses TRBV5-4 and TRBJ2-7, with 7 bases aligning to TRBD1. The CDR3 consists of 16 residues. Germline V gene sequence: CDR1 SGHNT, CDR2 YYREEE (reference sequence). With V trimmed by 3 bases and J by 4 bases, 13 bases remained unmatched. CDR3 bases: TGTGCCAGCAGCTCACTTCGACAGGGTGGCGCGTACGAGCAGTACTTC. It is translated as CASSSLRQGGAYEQYF. Variable domain in full (rest from reference TRBV5-4 and TRBJ2-7): ETGVTQSPTHLIKTRGQQVTLRCSSQSGHNTVSWYQQALGQGPQFIFQYYREEENGRGNFPPRFSGLQFPNYSSELNVNALELDDSALYLCASSSLRQGGAYEQYFGPGTRLTVT.

This clone was seen more than once but under ten times. The V call is TRBV9, the J call TRBJ2-2; D is tentatively TRBD1 or TRBD2 (6 bases each). CDR3 length equals 15 residues. CDR1 and CDR2 (germline): SGDLS, YYNGEE. V was pared by 4 bases and J by 5 bases, with 15 bases between. In DNA, the CDR3 is TGTGCCAGCAGCCGAGGGGGGCTCGGAACCGGGGAGCTGTTTTTT. The encoded protein is CASSRGGLGTGELFF.

The CDR3 region is CASSLAAGGYNEQFF. CDR3 in DNA: TGTGCCAGCAGTTTAGCAGCGGGGGGCTACAATGAGCAGTTCTTC. The V call is TRBV28, the J call TRBJ2-1; 9 nucleotides line up with TRBD2. This CDR3 contains 15 residues. Germline V gene lookup returns CDR1 MDHEN and CDR2 SYDVKM. The V segment lost 2 bases and the J segment 3 bases; nucleotides outside the gene matches: 2.

The V and J genes are TRBV5-8 and TRBJ2-7; TRBD1 is a possible D gene (5 bases). CDR3 size: 12 residues. Germline loops: CDR1 SGHTS, CDR2 YDEGEE. Trimming cost V 3 bases and J 5 bases, with 9 bases left between them. The CDR3 nucleotides read TGTGCCAGCAGCTCAGGGCTCCACGAGCAGTACTTC. Protein product: CASSSGLHEQYF. Looking up the rest from reference TRBV5-8 and TRBJ2-7 gives the full variable domain: EAGVTQSPTHLIKTRGQQATLRCSPISGHTSVYWYQQALGLGLQFLLWYDEGEERNRGNFPPRFSGRQFPNYSSELNVNALELEDSALYLCASSSGLHEQYFGPGTRLTVT.

V is TRBV4-3 and J is TRBJ2-7; D is possibly TRBD1 or TRBD2 (5 bases each). CDR3 length: 13 amino acids. From germline, CDR1 is LGHNA and CDR2 YSLEER. Trimming stripped 4 bases from V and 3 bases from J, with 10 bases between. Here the CDR3 reads CASSPGTFYEQYF. CDR3 nucleotide sequence: TGCGCCAGCAGCCCCGGGACGTTCTACGAGCAGTACTTC.

This chain connects TRBV6-5 to TRBJ2-7; possible D gene TRBD1, 6 bases. V lost 7 bases to trimming and J lost 8 bases, with 21 bases between them. CDR1 MNHEY and CDR2 SVGAGI come from the germline V gene. The CDR3 runs 14 residues. CDR3 loop: CASTMKWDTPQQYF. The CDR3 DNA sequence: TGTGCCAGCACCATGAAGTGGGACACCCCTCAGCAGTACTTC.